These 25 T cell receptor beta chains originate from one sample sequenced in a study of PD-1 blockade in mismatch repair-deficient tumors (dated by TCRdb to 2015 to 2018). The library was built by means of the immunoSEQ multiplex PCR assay. The table comes from immuneACCESS by way of TCRdb, which keeps in-frame sequences with V and J called. Part of the clones is missing from these tables; in studies checked, under half for an unresolved V gene and the rest for unknown reasons. The sample data list fewer than 18,000 clones, and 84% of these were observed just once. The ten top clones hold around 9.9% of the sample. These receptors have no identified antigens. The time point label of this sample denotes: 10-day in vitro stimulation with candidate neoantigen peptide 5. The material was cells cultured in vitro, obtained from a patient treated with pembrolizumab. These TCRs come from an adult with mismatch repair-deficient cancer.

This chain joins TRBV20-1 and TRBJ2-1; D unresolved. CDR1 and CDR2 from the germline V gene are DFQATT and SNEGSKA (reference sequence). The germline V and J ends were trimmed by 5 bases and 10 bases, with 12 bases remaining between them. This CDR3 contains 11 residues. CDR3 loop: CSAETLEEQFF. CDR3 in DNA: TGCAGTGCTGAGACCCTCGAGGAGCAGTTCTTC.

The chain employs TRBV28 and TRBJ2-5, with D perhaps assigned TRBD1 or TRBD2 (5 bases each). CDR1 and CDR2 from the germline V gene are MDHEN and SYDVKM. CDR3 size: 16 residues. The V end lost 2 bases, the J end lost 4 bases, and 17 bases lay between the germline ends. The chain's CDR3 is CASSLIGFSGLETQYF. CDR3 nucleotides: TGTGCCAGCAGTTTAATTGGATTCTCGGGGCTAGAGACCCAGTACTTC.

The rearrangement links TRBV29-1 to TRBJ2-5, with D possibly matching TRBD2 (6 bases). Per germline, CDR1 SQVTM and CDR2 ANQGSEA. This CDR3 contains 13 residues. Trimming cost V 6 bases and J 2 bases, with 13 bases left between them. As DNA, the CDR3 is TGCAGCGTCGGGGGACTCATTCAAGAGACCCAGTACTTC. Residues: CSVGGLIQETQYF. Using reference TRBV29-1 and TRBJ2-5 for the parts outside the CDR3, the full variable domain is SAVISQKPSRDICQRGTSLTIQCQVDSQVTMMFWYRQQPGQSLTLIATANQGSEATYESGFVIDKFPISRPNLTFSTLTVSNMSPEDSSIYLCSVGGLIQETQYFGPGTRLLVL.

This clone was counted once. The rearrangement uses TRBV28 and TRBJ2-3; 11 bases fit TRBD2. From germline, CDR1 is MDHEN and CDR2 SYDVKM. The CDR3 totals 15 residues. After removal of 6 bases from V and 5 bases from J, the junction contained 7 bases not matched to a gene. This CDR3 is CASRILAGGLDTQYF. The DNA of the CDR3 is TGTGCCAGCAGGATTCTAGCGGGAGGCTTAGATACGCAGTATTTT.

The chain employs TRBV2 and TRBJ2-1; 11 nucleotides line up with TRBD2. Trimming at V came to 5 bases and at J to 9 bases, leaving 9 bases not matched to a gene. CDR1 is SNHLY and CDR2 is FYNNEI in the germline V gene. CDR3 size: 15 residues. The CDR3 is CASSLLLAGESEQFF. The CDR3 DNA reads TGTGCCAGCAGTCTCTTACTAGCGGGAGAATCTGAGCAGTTCTTC.

The chain recombines TRBV28 with TRBJ1-2; no reliable D call. The V end lost 5 bases, the J end lost 3 bases, and 7 bases lay between the germline ends. The germline V gene has CDR1 MDHEN and CDR2 SYDVKM. This CDR3 comprises 12 residues. The CDR3 nucleotides are TGTGCCAGCAGTCCCGGACACTATGGCTACACCTTC. This gives the protein CASSPGHYGYTF.

This clone showed up just once. The chain has TRBV2 and TRBJ2-7; 7 bases match TRBD1. Trimming took 3 bases from V and 3 from J; bases not matched to a gene: 8. Germline loops: CDR1 SNHLY, CDR2 FYNNEI. This CDR3 is built from 15 residues. This CDR3 reads CASSDHRGRYYEQYF. The DNA of the CDR3 is TGTGCCAGCAGTGACCACAGGGGCCGTTACTACGAGCAGTACTTC.

This chain uses TRBV7-2 with TRBJ2-4, with a tentative D call TRBD2 (6 bases). V gave up 0 bases and J gave up 0 bases, with 12 bases separating them. This CDR3 region has 17 residues. CDR1 is SGHTA, CDR2 FQGNSA, per germline. In DNA, the CDR3 is TGTGCCAGCAGCTTAGCGGGGGGAACACTAGCCAAAAACATTCAGTACTTC. Translating it yields CASSLAGGTLAKNIQYF.

The chain employs TRBV10-1 and TRBJ2-1, with a weak D call TRBD1 (5 bases). V lost 3 bases, J lost 7 bases, and 16 bases lay in between. This CDR3 contains 15 residues. CDR1 and CDR2 (germline): WNHNN, SYGVQD (reference sequence). In DNA, the CDR3 is TGCGCCAGCAGTGATCCCGACAGTCCCCAAAATGAGCAGTTCTTC. Its protein is CASSDPDSPQNEQFF.

This clone was found a few times. The chain has TRBV28 and TRBJ2-4; no firm D call. The CDR3 is 12 residues long. V was pared by 6 bases and J by 9 bases, with 12 bases between. Germline V gene sequence: CDR1 MDHEN, CDR2 SYDVKM. The chain's CDR3 is CASRPTVGIQYF. The CDR3 nucleotides are TGTGCCAGCAGGCCCACGGTGGGCATTCAGTACTTC.

The rearrangement uses TRBV25-1 and TRBJ1-2, with D unclear. Germline assignment: CDR1 MGHDK and CDR2 SYGVNS. The CDR3 covers 13 residues. V gave up 5 bases and J gave up 2 bases, with 9 bases separating them. The chain's CDR3 is CASSPVLNYGYTF. The DNA for the CDR3 is TGTGCCAGCAGTCCAGTACTAAACTATGGCTACACCTTC.

V usage is TRBV6-5 and J usage is TRBJ2-7; 10 nucleotides match TRBD2. V gave up 0 bases and J gave up 6 bases; unmatched junction bases: 8. In germline, CDR1 is MNHEY, CDR2 SVGAGI. The CDR3 loop spans 16 amino acids. The CDR3 reads CASSYSKTSGTGEQYF. The CDR3 DNA reads as TGTGCCAGCAGTTACTCGAAAACTAGCGGGACGGGCGAGCAGTACTTC.

This clone was detected only once. The chain carries TRBV5-4 and TRBJ2-6; D is undetermined. The germline V gene encodes CDR1 SGHNT and CDR2 YYREEE (reference sequence). The CDR3 length is 14 residues. The V end lost 2 bases, the J end lost 0 bases, and 3 bases lay between the germline ends. The CDR3 DNA reads TGTGCCAGCAGCTTTTACTCTGGGGCCAACGTCCTGACTTTC. This sequence encodes CASSFYSGANVLTF.

The V gene is TRBV5-1, the J gene TRBJ1-3; possibly TRBD1 for D (6 bases). Germline assignment: CDR1 SGHRS and CDR2 YFSETQ. The CDR3 spans 16 residues. V lost 1 base to trimming and J lost 3 bases, with 14 bases between them. CDR3 nucleotide sequence: TGCGCCAGCAGCTTGTCCGTGGGGGCCGTTGGAAACACCATATATTTT. It encodes CASSLSVGAVGNTIYF.

The chain has TRBV7-9 and TRBJ2-3, with a possible D match to TRBD2 (8 bases). The CDR3 loop spans 17 amino acids. Germline V gene lookup returns CDR1 SEHNR and CDR2 FQNEAQ (reference sequence). V lost 4 bases and J lost 7, with 24 bases in between. The CDR3 loop reads CASSSLLQGTRTYTQYF. The CDR3 coding sequence is TGTGCCAGCAGCTCTCTCCTACAGGGGACTAGGACGTATACGCAGTATTTT.

V and J are TRBV10-3 and TRBJ2-3; D assignment may be TRBD1 or TRBD2 (6 bases each). With 0 bases removed from V and 0 bases from J, the gap between germline ends came to 13 bases. This CDR3 region has 17 residues. Germline CDR1 and CDR2: ENHRY and SYGVKD. This chain's CDR3 is CAISESGGQLSTDTQYF. The CDR3 DNA reads TGTGCCATCAGTGAGTCGGGAGGACAGCTTAGCACAGATACGCAGTATTTT.

The chain joins TRBV9 to TRBJ2-6; weak D call: TRBD1 (6 bases). CDR1 is SGDLS, CDR2 YYNGEE, per germline. Trimming cost V 4 bases and J 0 bases, with 17 bases left between them. The CDR3 totals 18 residues. The CDR3 nucleotides are TGTGCCAGCAGCCTGAACAGGGCCAGCCTCTCTGGGGCCAACGTCCTGACTTTC. Translated, it gives CASSLNRASLSGANVLTF.

This sequence joins TRBV18 and TRBJ2-6, with D hard to call. The CDR3 is 16 residues long. Germline CDR1 KGHSH, CDR2 LQKENI. V lost 3 bases and J 0 bases, leaving 9 bases between the germline ends. CDR3 amino acids: CASSPQTSSGANVLTF. For the CDR3, the DNA is TGTGCCAGCTCACCGCAGACGAGCTCTGGGGCCAACGTCCTGACTTTC.

This sequence joins TRBV5-1 and TRBJ2-7; weak D call: TRBD2 (5 bases). The CDR3 runs 15 residues. Germline V gene data show CDR1 as SGHRS and CDR2 as YFSETQ. The germline V and J ends were trimmed by 0 bases and 9 bases, with 19 bases remaining between them. DNA for the CDR3: TGCGCCAGCAGCTTGGGACATCGCCGAGCGGTTAGGCAGTACTTC. Amino acid sequence: CASSLGHRRAVRQYF.

The chain couples TRBV30 to TRBJ2-1; 9 nucleotides agree with TRBD2. Germline loops: CDR1 GTSNPN, CDR2 SVGIG (reference sequence). The trim removed 6 bases at V and 16 bases at J, leaving 10 bases unmatched. The CDR3 is 11 residues long. CDR3 in amino acids: CACTPGLAHFF. DNA for the CDR3: TGTGCCTGTACCCCGGGACTAGCCCATTTCTTC.

The chain links TRBV11-2 to TRBJ2-4; tentative D call: TRBD1 (6 bases). The CDR3 sequence is 14 residues long. V shed 2 bases and J shed 1 base, with 6 bases lying between them. Germline V gene lookup returns CDR1 SGHAT and CDR2 FQNNGV. The CDR3 coding sequence is TGTGCCAGCAGCTTACAGGGGGCCAAAAACATTCAGTACTTC. Translating it yields CASSLQGAKNIQYF.

In this sample, this clone turned up a few times. The rearrangement uses TRBV4-2 and TRBJ2-7; 10 nucleotides agree with TRBD2. J gave up 5 bases and V 1 base, and 2 bases lay outside the gene matches. The CDR3 spans 14 residues. Germline V gives CDR1 LGHNA, CDR2 YNFKEQ. The CDR3 DNA sequence: TGTGCCAGCAGCCAAGCAGCGGGAGGGAACGAGCAGTACTTC. This codes for CASSQAAGGNEQYF.

V usage is TRBV7-9 and J usage is TRBJ2-7; 7 bases fit TRBD2. In germline, CDR1 is SEHNR, CDR2 FQNEAQ (reference sequence). The CDR3 is made up of 13 amino acids. The trim removed 2 bases at V and 3 bases at J, leaving 1 base unmatched. The CDR3 coding sequence is TGTGCCAGCAGCTTACAGCGGGGCTACGAGCAGTACTTC. Its protein product is CASSLQRGYEQYF. Full variable domain (missing parts from reference TRBV7-9 and TRBJ2-7): DTGVSQNPRHKITKRGQNVTFRCDPISEHNRLYWYRQTLGQGPEFLTYFQNEAQLEKSRLLSDRFSAERPKGSFSTLEIQRTEQGDSAMYLCASSLQRGYEQYFGPGTRLTVT.

V usage is TRBV2 and J usage is TRBJ2-5; tentatively, D is TRBD1 or TRBD2 (7 bases each). V was shortened by 7 bases and J by 4 bases, with 19 bases between the two germline ends. Germline V gene data show CDR1 as SNHLY and CDR2 as FYNNEI. This CDR3 comprises 15 residues. CDR3 sequence reads: CASTPRGGGGETQYF. CDR3 bases: TGTGCCAGCACTCCGAGGGGAGGGGGCGGAGAGACCCAGTACTTC. The full variable domain, its missing parts supplied by reference TRBV2 and TRBJ2-5, is EPEVTQTPSHQVTQMGQEVILRCVPISNHLYFYWYRQILGQKVEFLVSFYNNEISEKSEIFDDQFSVERPDGSNFTLKIRSTKLEDSAMYFCASTPRGGGGETQYFGPGTRLLVL.

The rearrangement uses TRBV5-4 and TRBJ1-2; TRBD1 is a possible D gene (5 bases). Trimming cost V 3 bases and J 5 bases, with 14 bases left between them. This CDR3 contains 14 residues. Germline loops: CDR1 SGHNT, CDR2 YYREEE (reference sequence). CDR3 DNA sequence: TGTGCCAGCAGCTCCGCAGGGCTGGGGTATGGCTACACCTTC. It codes for CASSSAGLGYGYTF. Full variable domain (rest looked up from reference TRBV5-4 and TRBJ1-2): ETGVTQSPTHLIKTRGQQVTLRCSSQSGHNTVSWYQQALGQGPQFIFQYYREEENGRGNFPPRFSGLQFPNYSSELNVNALELDDSALYLCASSSAGLGYGYTFGSGTRLTVV.